This TCR beta chain appears in the sequencing data of a study of cytomegalovirus exposure and HLA in healthy donors. As for the study in general: Earlier sequencing of around 190 million T cells yielded 100 million to 120 million unique TCR beta sequences. Study conclusions and caveats: In a later analysis, donors in an Asian-associated ancestry cluster reportedly had fewer N-insertions in productive TCRs than the cohort mean. The records held CMV serostatus as the only immune exposure information.

Both 60 Vbeta primers and 13 Jbeta primers went into the PCR. Assay used: immunoSEQ multiplex PCR; TCRdb lists only in-frame clones, some missing. This table has 180,000 or so clones, roughly 80% appearing once. Germline assignment: CDR1 SGHTA and CDR2 FQGNSA. This CDR3 is 14 amino acids long. The V end lost 4 bases, the J end lost 5 bases, and 15 bases lay between the germline ends. On this clone: Its antigen remains unidentified.

The specimen was PBMCs. The receptor was derived from a woman aged 45-65 years in good health and CMV-seropositive. The chain has TRBV7-2 and TRBJ2-7; D is perhaps TRBD2 (6 bases). The CDR3 coding sequence is TGTGCCAGCAGCTGGACTGGAGGGGTTAACGAGCAGTACTTC. Translation gives CASSWTGGVNEQYF.